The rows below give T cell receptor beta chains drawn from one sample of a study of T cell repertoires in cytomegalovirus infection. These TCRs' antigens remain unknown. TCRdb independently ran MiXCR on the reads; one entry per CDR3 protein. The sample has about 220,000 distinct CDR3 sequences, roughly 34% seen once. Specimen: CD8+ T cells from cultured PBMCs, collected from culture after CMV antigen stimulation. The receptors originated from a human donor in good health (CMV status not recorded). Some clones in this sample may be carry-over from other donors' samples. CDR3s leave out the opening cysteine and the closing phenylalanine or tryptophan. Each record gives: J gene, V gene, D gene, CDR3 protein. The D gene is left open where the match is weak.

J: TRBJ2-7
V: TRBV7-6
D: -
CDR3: ASSLSGAGEQY

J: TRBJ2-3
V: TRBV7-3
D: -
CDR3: ASSSSGVVADTQY

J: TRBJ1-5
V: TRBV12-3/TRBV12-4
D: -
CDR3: ASSQTGSNQPQH

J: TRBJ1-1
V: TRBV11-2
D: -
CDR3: ASSPLRGSNTEAF

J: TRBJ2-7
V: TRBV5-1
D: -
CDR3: ASSLRRAGTGYEQY

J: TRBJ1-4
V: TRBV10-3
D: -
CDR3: AISRSVKGEGEKLF

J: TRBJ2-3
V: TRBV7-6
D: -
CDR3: ASSLNFRDRPDTQY

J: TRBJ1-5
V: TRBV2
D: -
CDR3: ASSSGWGQPQH

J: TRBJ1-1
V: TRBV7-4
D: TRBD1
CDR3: ASSLSGGIPEAF

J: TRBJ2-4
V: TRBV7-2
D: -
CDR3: ASSLASKNIQY

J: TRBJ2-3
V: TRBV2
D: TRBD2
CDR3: ASIEPGGRRP

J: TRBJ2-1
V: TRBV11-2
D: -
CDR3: ASSFSAGPTYNEQF

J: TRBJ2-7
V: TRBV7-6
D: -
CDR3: ASSLGRDEQY

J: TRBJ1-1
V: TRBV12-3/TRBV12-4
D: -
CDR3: AISGVEEGAF

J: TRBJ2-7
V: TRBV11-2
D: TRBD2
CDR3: ASSLWKGTSGSYEQY

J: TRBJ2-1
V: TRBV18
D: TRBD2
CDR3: ASSPGIWASGPSYNEQF

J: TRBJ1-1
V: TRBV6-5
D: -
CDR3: ASSYRTVQTTEAF

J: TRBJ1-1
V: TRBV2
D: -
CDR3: AIGGYATEAF

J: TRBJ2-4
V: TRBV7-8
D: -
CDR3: ASSSNPHRAKNIQY

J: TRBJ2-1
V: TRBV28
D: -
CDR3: ASGERGSYNEQF

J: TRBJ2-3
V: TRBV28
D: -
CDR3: ASSPDRSTDTQY

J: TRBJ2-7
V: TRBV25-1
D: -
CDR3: ASSETKGHEQY

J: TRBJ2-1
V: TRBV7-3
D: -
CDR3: ASSLTANNEQF

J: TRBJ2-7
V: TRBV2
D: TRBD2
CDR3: AGRLAGRDYEQY

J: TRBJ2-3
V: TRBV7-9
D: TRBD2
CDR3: ASSFPPRLADTDTQY

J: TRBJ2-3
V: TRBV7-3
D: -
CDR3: ASSTGTAGYTDTQY

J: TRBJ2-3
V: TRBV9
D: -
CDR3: ASSPRHLASTDTQY

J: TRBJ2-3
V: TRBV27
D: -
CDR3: ASTMGVTDTQY

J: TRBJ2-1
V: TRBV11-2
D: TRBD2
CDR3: ASSLAGGSNEQF

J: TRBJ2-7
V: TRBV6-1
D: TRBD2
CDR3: AIRTSARSFSSYEQY

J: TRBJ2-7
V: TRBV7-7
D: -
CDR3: ASSLALAPSYEQY

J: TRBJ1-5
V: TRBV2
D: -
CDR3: ASTGGKQPQH

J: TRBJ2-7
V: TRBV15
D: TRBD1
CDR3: ATSRGVAGQGGYEQY

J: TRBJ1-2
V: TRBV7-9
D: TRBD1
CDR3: ASSLGRTGLDGYT

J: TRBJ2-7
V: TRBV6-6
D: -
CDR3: ASTAGLNEQY

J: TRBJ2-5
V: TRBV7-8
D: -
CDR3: ASSSPRGREETQY

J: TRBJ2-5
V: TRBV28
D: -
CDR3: ASSFWYEETQY

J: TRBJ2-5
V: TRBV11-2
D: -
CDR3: ASSLVSLQETQY

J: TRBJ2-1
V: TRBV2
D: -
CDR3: ASSAPGVAYNEQF

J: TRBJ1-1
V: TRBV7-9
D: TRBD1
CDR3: ASTIPKRGQGEVTEAF

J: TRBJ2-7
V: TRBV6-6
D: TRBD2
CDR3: ASSPGPGTRGYEQY

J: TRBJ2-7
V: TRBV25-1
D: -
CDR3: ASSDTASIHERY

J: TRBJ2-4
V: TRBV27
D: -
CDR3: ASSLHRAGSKNIQY

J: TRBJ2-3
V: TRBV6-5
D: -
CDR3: ASSYSRGQVSDTQY

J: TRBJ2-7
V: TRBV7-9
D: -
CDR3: ASAFLADSYEQY

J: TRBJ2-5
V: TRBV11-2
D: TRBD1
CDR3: ASSYPQGVKTQY

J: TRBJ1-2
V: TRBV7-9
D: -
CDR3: ASTLSLSRGSMRGYT

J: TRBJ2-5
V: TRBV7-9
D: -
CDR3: ATGAGPQETQY

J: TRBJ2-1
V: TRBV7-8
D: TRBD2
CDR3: ASSLVLAGGEVKSYNEQF

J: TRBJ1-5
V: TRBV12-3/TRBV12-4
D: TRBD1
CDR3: ASSQGQGTQPQH

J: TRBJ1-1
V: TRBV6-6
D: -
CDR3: ASTAGPFTGTEAF

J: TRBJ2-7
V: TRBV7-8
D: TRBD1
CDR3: ASSLDRGIQQY

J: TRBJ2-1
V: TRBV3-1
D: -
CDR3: ASSQDWRGEQF

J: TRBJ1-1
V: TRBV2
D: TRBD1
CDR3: ASSGDSQNTEAF

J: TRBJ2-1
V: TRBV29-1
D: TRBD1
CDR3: SVADRANSYNEQF

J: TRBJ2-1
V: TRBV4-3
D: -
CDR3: ASSQTRDRYNEQF

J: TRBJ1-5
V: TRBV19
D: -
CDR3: ASSTLWENQPQH

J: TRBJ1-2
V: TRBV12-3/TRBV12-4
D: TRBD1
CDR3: ASSPGTDYYGYT

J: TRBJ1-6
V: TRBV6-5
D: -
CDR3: AIGKNRPTRENSPLH

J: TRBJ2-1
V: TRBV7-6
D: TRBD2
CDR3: ASSLGGGRALIEQF